The entry that follows covers one T cell receptor beta chain sequence. Its antigen is not identified. Germline V gene lookup returns CDR1 MNHEY and CDR2 SVGAGI. CDR3 length: 20 residues. J was trimmed by 1 base and V by 2 bases; bases with no gene match: 15. These data are taken from a study of blood T cells in healthy people across ages. Study findings and constraints: Possibly, changes in expanded clonotypes were confounded because donor CMV status was unknown.

Then a second PCR, running roughly 7 to 12 cycles, was carried out with a sample-barcoded 5' primer and a J-beta primer mix. With 12 random nucleotides, a template-switch adaptor tagged each individual cDNA molecule. Per-sample output comprised a minimum of 2.5 million paired-end reads containing CDR3. MiXCR, applied by TCRdb to the 5' RACE reads, yields one record per CDR3 protein. The table records 650,000 to 1,000,000 distinct CDR3 sequences, roughly 34% of them present only once. With each sample, at least 5 micrograms of total RNA were extracted. The chain combines TRBV6-5 with TRBJ2-3; TRBD2 aligns across 10 bases. Sequenced material: blood. The sequence derives from a man aged 18 to 30 in good health. CDR3 sequence reads: CASSYARGISGGLRTDTQYF. The CDR3 DNA sequence: TGTGCCAGCAGTTACGCCAGGGGCATTAGCGGGGGGCTTCGCACAGATACGCAGTATTTT.